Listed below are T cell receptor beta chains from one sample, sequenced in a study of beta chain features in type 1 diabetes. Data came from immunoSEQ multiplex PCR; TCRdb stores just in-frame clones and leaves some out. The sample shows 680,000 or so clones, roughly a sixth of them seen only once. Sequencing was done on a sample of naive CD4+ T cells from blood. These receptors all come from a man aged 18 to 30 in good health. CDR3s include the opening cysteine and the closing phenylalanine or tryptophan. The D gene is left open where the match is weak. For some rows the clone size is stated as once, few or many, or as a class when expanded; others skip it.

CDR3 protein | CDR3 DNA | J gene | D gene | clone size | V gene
CASSPPEVLAGRKFF | TGTGCCAGCTCACCACCGGAGGTATTAGCGGGAAGGAAGTTCTTC | TRBJ2-1 | TRBD2 | - | TRBV6-5
CASSSKANYGYTF | TGTGCCAGCAGCAGCAAAGCTAACTATGGCTACACCTTC | TRBJ1-2 | - | - | TRBV14
CASSFKGTLLGRETQYF | TGTGCCAGCAGCTTCAAAGGGACCCTTCTTGGACGAGAGACCCAGTACTTC | TRBJ2-5 | - | few | TRBV7-8
CASSSGQGVSTDTQYF | TGTGCCAGTAGTTCCGGACAGGGGGTTAGCACAGATACGCAGTATTTT | TRBJ2-3 | TRBD1 | few | TRBV19
CAARQNNQPQHF | TGTGCCGCCAGACAGAACAATCAGCCCCAGCATTTT | TRBJ1-5 | - | - | TRBV28
CASSLLSGTEAFF | TGTGCCAGCAGTTTGCTTTCGGGCACTGAAGCTTTCTTT | TRBJ1-1 | - | - | TRBV27
CASSAGLAGDEQYF | TGTGCCAGCAGCGCGGGACTAGCGGGAGACGAGCAGTACTTC | TRBJ2-7 | TRBD2 | - | TRBV25-1
CASSLATWADEQFF | TGTGCCAGCAGCTTAGCGACTTGGGCCGATGAGCAGTTCTTC | TRBJ2-1 | - | - | TRBV7-6
CASSPEVVSNEQFF | TGTGCCAGCAGCCCAGAAGTTGTCAGCAATGAGCAGTTCTTC | TRBJ2-1 | - | few | TRBV7-2
CASSPWGQSDTQYF | TGTGCCAGCTCACCTTGGGGACAGTCAGATACGCAGTATTTT | TRBJ2-3 | TRBD1 | few | TRBV18
CASSSGLGDGTEAFF | TGTGCCAGCAGTTCAGGGTTGGGGGATGGCACTGAAGCTTTCTTT | TRBJ1-1 | - | - | TRBV5-6
CASSSSPREETQYF | TGTGCCAGCAGCTCATCCCCCCGGGAGGAGACCCAGTACTTC | TRBJ2-5 | - | - | TRBV7-3
CASSYRGGFGNEQFF | TGTGCCAGCAGTTACCGAGGGGGGTTCGGCAATGAGCAGTTCTTC | TRBJ2-1 | - | few | TRBV6-6
CASSERGYTEAFF | TGTGCCAGCAGTGAGAGGGGTTACACTGAAGCTTTCTTT | TRBJ1-1 | - | - | TRBV25-1
CATDREGVGYTF | TGTGCCACTGACAGGGAGGGAGTCGGCTACACCTTC | TRBJ1-2 | TRBD1 | few | TRBV28
CASTRAWGTEAFF | TGTGCCAGCACACGGGCCTGGGGTACTGAAGCTTTCTTT | TRBJ1-1 | - | - | TRBV6-4
CASSLAGADTQYF | TGTGCCAGCAGCTTAGCCGGGGCAGATACGCAGTATTTT | TRBJ2-3 | - | few | TRBV7-9
CASSQGQINQPQHF | TGTGCCAGCAGCCAGGGACAGATCAATCAGCCCCAGCATTTT | TRBJ1-5 | TRBD1 | - | TRBV4-2
CASTPSGASTDTQYF | TGTGCCAGCACCCCCTCGGGGGCTAGCACAGATACGCAGTATTTT | TRBJ2-3 | - | few | TRBV6-5
CASSKGVCRIGRNTIYF | TGTGCCAGCAGCAAAGGGGTTTGCAGGATTGGACGGAACACCATATATTTT | TRBJ1-3 | - | - | TRBV21-1
CASSLKPNNEQFF | TGTGCCAGCAGCTTAAAGCCTAACAATGAGCAGTTCTTC | TRBJ2-1 | - | few | TRBV5-6
CASSGTGSNNEQFF | TGTGCCAGCTCCGGGACAGGGTCGAACAATGAGCAGTTCTTC | TRBJ2-1 | TRBD1 | few | TRBV6-5
CASSLAGEGNTGELFF | TGTGCCAGCAGCCTTGCAGGGGAGGGAAACACCGGGGAGCTGTTTTTT | TRBJ2-2 | - | few | TRBV25-1
CATRTGGGVEETQYF | TGTGCCACGCGGACAGGGGGCGGCGTGGAAGAGACCCAGTACTTC | TRBJ2-5 | TRBD1 | - | TRBV4-2
CSGRRTNTGELFF | TGCAGCGGGCGGCGGACGAACACCGGGGAGCTGTTTTTT | TRBJ2-2 | - | few | TRBV29-1
CASSPWRGQGYEQYF | TGTGCCAGCAGTCCCTGGAGGGGGCAGGGCTACGAGCAGTACTTC | TRBJ2-7 | - | - | TRBV28
CASRIGQGSSYEQYF | TGTGCCAGCAGAATCGGGCAGGGAAGCTCCTACGAGCAGTACTTC | TRBJ2-7 | - | once | TRBV6-6
CASSLSGEQFF | TGTGCCAGCAGTTTATCTGGGGAGCAGTTCTTC | TRBJ2-1 | - | few | TRBV27
CASSTRQSNQPQHF | TGTGCCAGCAGTACCCGACAGAGCAATCAGCCCCAGCATTTT | TRBJ1-5 | - | - | TRBV27
CASSFQGAAAYGYTF | TGTGCCAGCAGCTTTCAGGGGGCGGCTGCCTATGGCTACACCTTC | TRBJ1-2 | TRBD1 | few | TRBV13
CASSLATTGGSEQYF | TGCGCCAGCAGCTTGGCTACGACAGGGGGCAGCGAGCAGTACTTC | TRBJ2-7 | TRBD1 | - | TRBV5-1
CSVSGQFSSYNEQFF | TGCAGCGTCTCCGGACAGTTCAGCTCCTACAATGAGCAGTTCTTC | TRBJ2-1 | - | few | TRBV29-1
CASSIGDGYTF | TGTGCCAGTAGTATTGGCGATGGCTACACCTTC | TRBJ1-2 | - | few | TRBV19
CASSQDRYETQYF | TGCGCCAGCAGCCAAGATCGGTACGAGACCCAGTACTTC | TRBJ2-5 | - | - | TRBV4-1
CRAGYGKRNQPQHF | TGCAGAGCCGGGTACGGTAAGCGCAATCAGCCCCAGCATTTT | TRBJ1-5 | - | - | TRBV29-1
CASSSGTGIFSGANVLTF | TGTGCCAGCAGTTCCGGGACAGGGATCTTTTCTGGGGCCAACGTCCTGACTTTC | TRBJ2-6 | TRBD1 | few | TRBV27
CASSLRTLGRGTEAFF | TGTGCCAGCAGTTTAAGGACCTTGGGCAGGGGGACTGAAGCTTTCTTT | TRBJ1-1 | TRBD1 | few | TRBV28
CASSGDSGHLHF | TGTGCCAGCAGTGGGGACTCGGGTCACCTCCACTTT | TRBJ1-6 | - | - | TRBV6-6
CASSVTGGPADTQYF | TGTGCCAGCAGTGTAACGGGAGGGCCGGCAGATACGCAGTATTTT | TRBJ2-3 | TRBD2 | - | TRBV25-1
CASSQSRRSYPYIRDTEAFF | TGCGCCAGCAGTCAATCGCGCCGGTCTTACCCTTACATAAGGGACACTGAAGCTTTCTTT | TRBJ1-1 | - | - | TRBV23-1